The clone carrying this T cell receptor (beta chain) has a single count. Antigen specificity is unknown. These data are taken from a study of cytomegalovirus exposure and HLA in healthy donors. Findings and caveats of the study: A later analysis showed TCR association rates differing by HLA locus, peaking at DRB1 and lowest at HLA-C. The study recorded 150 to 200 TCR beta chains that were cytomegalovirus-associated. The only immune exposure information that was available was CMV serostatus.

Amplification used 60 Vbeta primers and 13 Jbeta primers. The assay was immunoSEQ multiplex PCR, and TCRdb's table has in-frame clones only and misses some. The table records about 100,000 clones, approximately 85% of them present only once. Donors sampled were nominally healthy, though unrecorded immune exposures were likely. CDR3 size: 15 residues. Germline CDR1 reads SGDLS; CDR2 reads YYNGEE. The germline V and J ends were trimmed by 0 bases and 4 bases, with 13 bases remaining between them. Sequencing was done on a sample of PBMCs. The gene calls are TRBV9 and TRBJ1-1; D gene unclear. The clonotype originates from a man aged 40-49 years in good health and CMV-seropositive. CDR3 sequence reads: CASSVESRPGTEAFF. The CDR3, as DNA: TGTGCCAGCAGCGTAGAAAGCAGGCCAGGCACTGAAGCTTTCTTT.